What follows are 23 T cell receptor beta chains derived from one specimen sequenced in a study of blood T cell repertoires in COVID-19. Measured with immunoSEQ multiplex PCR; TCRdb has only the in-frame clones, and not every one. Of approximately 130,000 clones in the sample, about 83% were seen once. Sequenced input: peripheral blood. These receptors all come from a human donor in a cohort sampled during active COVID-19.

The chain combines TRBV11-2 with TRBJ2-4; D unclear. The V end was cut by 5 bases, the J end by 1 base, with 6 bases between. This CDR3 spans 13 amino acids. The V gene's germline CDR1 is SGHAT and CDR2 FQNNGV. Here the CDR3 reads CASSPLAKNIQYF. CDR3 sequence (DNA): TGTGCCAGCAGCCCTTTGGCCAAAAACATTCAGTACTTC.

The chain combines TRBV24-1 with TRBJ1-5; 7 bases align to TRBD1. Germline CDR1 KGHDR, CDR2 SFDVKD. J was trimmed by 0 bases and V by 4 bases; bases with no gene match: 5. The CDR3 loop spans 16 amino acids. The CDR3 sequence: CATSEGTEYSNQPQHF. DNA for the CDR3: TGTGCCACCAGTGAGGGGACAGAGTATAGCAATCAGCCCCAGCATTTT.

J is TRBJ1-5 and V is TRBV3-1 (or the pseudogene TRBV3-2), with a weak D call TRBD1 (5 bases). V lost 0 bases to trimming and J lost 8 bases, with 17 bases between them. The CDR3 spans 16 residues. Germline values: CDR1 LGHDT, CDR2 YNNKEL (reference sequence). The DNA for the CDR3 is TGTGCCAGCAGCCAAGACGGAGGAGGGGCGGGTGAGCCCCAGCATTTT. It specifies CASSQDGGGAGEPQHF.

The chain combines TRBV19 with TRBJ2-6, with 9 bases fitting TRBD1. V dropped 5 bases and J dropped 3; count of bases not matched to a gene: 2. From germline, CDR1 is LNHDA and CDR2 SQIVND (reference sequence). The CDR3 extends over 15 amino acids. CDR3 coding DNA: TGTGCCAGTAGTGGACAGGGGATTGGGGCCAACGTCCTGACTTTC. Encoded protein: CASSGQGIGANVLTF. Full variable domain (outside the CDR3, taken from reference TRBV19 and TRBJ2-6): DGGITQSPKYLFRKEGQNVTLSCEQNLNHDAMYWYRQDPGQGLRLIYYSQIVNDFQKGDIAEGYSVSREKKESFPLTVTSAQKNPTAFYLCASSGQGIGANVLTFGAGSRLTVL.

The rearrangement uses TRBV2 and TRBJ1-4, with a possible D match to TRBD1 (6 bases). CDR3 length: 14 amino acids. V lost 7 bases and J lost 4, with 13 bases in between. Germline lookup yields CDR1 SNHLY and CDR2 FYNNEI. The CDR3 reads CASTFNRVNEKLFF. The CDR3 region has the DNA TGTGCCAGCACCTTCAACAGGGTTAATGAAAAACTGTTTTTT.

The genes are TRBV3-1 (or the pseudogene TRBV3-2) and TRBJ2-4; 8 bases agree with TRBD2. V trimming: 3 bases; J trimming: 7 bases; junction bases outside the gene matches: 11. Germline V lookup: CDR1 LGHDT, CDR2 YNNKEL (reference sequence). CDR3 length equals 16 residues. The CDR3 bases are TGTGCCAGCAGCCAGGGCCGACTAGCGACGGGGAACATTCAGTACTTC. It encodes CASSQGRLATGNIQYF.

For the CDR3, the DNA is TGTGCCAGCAGCTTGAGGGCGGGGGCGAGCTCCTACAATGAGCAGTTCTTC. The encoded protein is CASSLRAGASSYNEQFF. The chain has TRBV7-6 and TRBJ2-1; maybe TRBD2 (7 bases). The CDR3 runs 17 residues. CDR1 is SGHVS, CDR2 FNYEAQ, per germline. The V gene lost 3 bases and the J gene lost 0 bases, with 15 bases spanning the gap.

The rearrangement uses TRBV9 and TRBJ2-3; D perhaps matches TRBD1 (6 bases). Trimming pared 1 base from V and 6 bases from J, leaving 9 bases between. The CDR3 spans 13 residues. Germline CDR1 is SGDLS and CDR2 is YYNGEE. CDR3: CASSVRQADTQYF. The DNA for the CDR3 is TGTGCCAGCAGCGTAAGACAGGCGGATACGCAGTATTTT.

The chain carries TRBV18 and TRBJ1-6; maybe TRBD1 (6 bases). Germline V gene data show CDR1 as KGHSH and CDR2 as LQKENI. The CDR3 consists of 15 residues. Trimming shortened V by 6 bases and J by 4 bases, and 13 bases separated the two germline ends. CDR3 sequence: CASSSQTGYNSPLHF. Here the CDR3 DNA reads TGTGCCAGCTCGTCTCAAACAGGGTATAATTCACCCCTCCACTTT.

The chain is built from TRBV30 and TRBJ1-5; the D gene is possibly TRBD1 (5 bases). The germline CDR1 and CDR2 sequences are GTSNPN and SVGIG (reference sequence). Trimming removed 0 bases at V and 4 bases at J, with 16 bases between. The CDR3 length is 16 residues. CDR3 region: CAWSVPGSQGNQPQHF. CDR3 bases: TGTGCCTGGAGTGTACCGGGTAGCCAGGGAAATCAGCCCCAGCATTTT.

This clone was detected only once. The chain carries TRBV5-6 and TRBJ2-7, with 10 bases aligning to TRBD1. The trim removed 2 bases at V and 3 bases at J, leaving 5 bases unmatched. This CDR3 spans 15 amino acids. Germline V gene data show CDR1 as SGHDT and CDR2 as YYEEEE. CDR3 in amino acids: CASSFTGTGDYEQYF. As DNA, the CDR3 is TGTGCCAGCAGCTTCACCGGGACAGGGGACTACGAGCAGTACTTC. Full variable domain (missing parts from reference TRBV5-6 and TRBJ2-7): DAGVTQSPTHLIKTRGQQVTLRCSPKSGHDTVSWYQQALGQGPQFIFQYYEEEERQRGNFPDRFSGHQFPNYSSELNVNALLLGDSALYLCASSFTGTGDYEQYFGPGTRLTVT.

The chain joins TRBV5-1 to TRBJ1-4; a weak D match, TRBD1 (5 bases). Trimming took 6 bases from V and 4 from J, leaving 13 bases between them. The CDR3 has 14 residues. Germline V lookup: CDR1 SGHRS, CDR2 YFSETQ. The CDR3 region has the DNA TGCGCCAGCAAATCAGGGCAGGGTAATGAAAAACTGTTTTTT. Its translation: CASKSGQGNEKLFF.

The genes are TRBV6-6 and TRBJ1-5; no firm D call. Germline V gene data show CDR1 as MNHNY and CDR2 as SVGAGI (reference sequence). The germline V and J ends were trimmed by 2 bases and 6 bases, with 11 bases remaining between them. CDR3 size: 14 residues. The CDR3 reads CASSYAPGGQPQHF. CDR3 in DNA: TGTGCCAGCAGTTACGCCCCCGGAGGTCAGCCCCAGCATTTT.

The chain combines TRBV30 with TRBJ1-5, with a possible D match to TRBD1 (6 bases). The CDR3 consists of 14 residues. The V and J ends lost 0 bases and 5 bases respectively, with 11 bases between them. Looked up from germline, CDR1 is GTSNPN and CDR2 is SVGIG (reference sequence). CDR3: CAWSVGAGDQPQHF. For the CDR3, the DNA is TGTGCCTGGAGTGTAGGGGCAGGGGATCAGCCCCAGCATTTT.

This rearrangement joins TRBV6-5 to TRBJ1-4; 7 bases map to TRBD1. The CDR3 runs to 15 residues. Per the germline V gene, CDR1 is MNHEY and CDR2 is SVGAGI. V lost 6 bases and J lost 6; bases outside the gene matches: 10. CDR3 DNA sequence: TGTGCCAGCAGCCGGGGACAGCTCGGGGATGAAAAACTGTTTTTT. Residues: CASSRGQLGDEKLFF.

The gene calls are TRBV19 and TRBJ1-1, with 7 bases matching TRBD1. Germline V gene data show CDR1 as LNHDA and CDR2 as SQIVND (reference sequence). J gave up 4 bases and V 6 bases, and 5 bases lay outside the gene matches. This CDR3 has 13 amino acids. The CDR3 nucleotides are TGTGCCAGTAGCCCGCAGGGGGGCACTGAAGCTTTCTTT. This encodes CASSPQGGTEAFF.

This sequence joins TRBV6-6 and TRBJ1-4; weak D call: TRBD1 (5 bases). The V end was cut by 9 bases, the J end by 7 bases, with 24 bases between. CDR1 is MNHNY and CDR2 is SVGAGI in the germline V gene (reference sequence). The CDR3 contains 16 residues. In DNA form, the CDR3 reads TGTGCCAGAGAGGAATGTCGGGGGGAAGTTTCTGAAAAACTGTTTTTT. It codes for CAREECRGEVSEKLFF.

This sequence joins TRBV19 and TRBJ1-2; TRBD1 aligns across 9 bases. This CDR3 region has 15 residues. In germline, CDR1 is LNHDA, CDR2 SQIVND (reference sequence). V lost 3 bases to trimming and J lost 4 bases; unmatched junction nucleotides: 6. Written as DNA, the CDR3 is TGTGCCAGTAGTATCCAGGGACAGGGCCTCTATGGCTACACCTTC. It is translated as CASSIQGQGLYGYTF.

CDR3 nucleotide sequence: TGCGCCAGCAGCTTGGGGGTCCAGGGGGGCACAGATACGCAGTATTTT. The encoded protein is CASSLGVQGGTDTQYF. The chain recombines TRBV5-1 with TRBJ2-3; 7 bases fit TRBD1. Losses at the gene ends were 0 bases for V and 1 base for J; bases not matched to a gene: 5. CDR1 is SGHRS and CDR2 is YFSETQ in the germline V gene. This CDR3 is 16 amino acids long.

This clone came up once. V and J are TRBV6-5 and TRBJ2-5, with D unclear. Trimming shortened V by 7 bases and J by 0 bases, and 9 bases separated the two germline ends. The CDR3 contains 13 residues. Looked up from germline, CDR1 is MNHEY and CDR2 is SVGAGI. CDR3 loop: CASTLTHQETQYF. As DNA, the CDR3 is TGTGCCAGCACATTGACACACCAAGAGACCCAGTACTTC.

The V call is TRBV5-1, the J call TRBJ1-2, with TRBD1 matching 7 bases. This CDR3 has 15 residues. CDR1 SGHRS and CDR2 YFSETQ come from the germline V gene. The V gene end was trimmed by 4 bases and the J gene end by 8 bases; junction bases not matched to a gene: 14. The CDR3 DNA sequence: TGCGCCAGCAGCCTGGAAAGACAGGGAAGAGGGGGCTACACCTTC. It translates to CASSLERQGRGGYTF.

The sample holds one count of this clone. This chain connects TRBV7-2 to TRBJ2-4, with unresolved D. The CDR3 covers 16 residues. Germline V gives CDR1 SGHTA, CDR2 FQGNSA. The V and J ends lost 1 base and 3 bases respectively, with 13 bases between them. The CDR3 DNA sequence: TGTGCCAGCAGCTTAGAAGTCGGTCGAGTCAAAAACATTCAGTACTTC. Translating it yields CASSLEVGRVKNIQYF.

The rearrangement uses TRBV19 and TRBJ2-7, with 7 positions matching TRBD1. J gave up 7 bases and V 6 bases, and 9 bases lay outside the gene matches. Germline assignment: CDR1 LNHDA and CDR2 SQIVND (reference sequence). The CDR3 sequence is 13 residues long. CDR3 bases: TGTGCCAGTAGCAACAGGGGCATTAATGAGCAGTACTTC. This translates into CASSNRGINEQYF.